This entry features one TCR beta chain sequence. These data belong to a study of blood T cell repertoires in COVID-19. CDR1 and CDR2 from the germline V gene are SGHRS and YFSETQ. V was shortened by 0 bases and J by 0 bases, with 10 bases between the two germline ends. The CDR3 extends over 16 amino acids. TCRdb's copy holds only in-frame clones and misses some; the assay was immunoSEQ multiplex PCR. The sample records 200,000 to 250,000 clones, around 83% being singletons. Sample: peripheral blood. This TCR was recovered from a woman aged 18-30 years with acute or convalescent COVID-19. The chain is built from TRBV5-1 and TRBJ2-1; D gene ambiguous. DNA of the CDR3: TGCGCCAGCAGCTTGGTTTCGAGTCGCTCCTACAATGAGCAGTTCTTC. Its protein product is CASSLVSSRSYNEQFF.